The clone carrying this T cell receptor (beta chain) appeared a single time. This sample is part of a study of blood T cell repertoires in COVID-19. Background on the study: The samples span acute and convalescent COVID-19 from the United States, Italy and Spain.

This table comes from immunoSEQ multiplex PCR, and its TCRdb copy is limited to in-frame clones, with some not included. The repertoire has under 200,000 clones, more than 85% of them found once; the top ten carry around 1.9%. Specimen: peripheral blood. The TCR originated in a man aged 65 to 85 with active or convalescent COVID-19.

The CDR3 nucleotides are TGTGCCAGCTCACAGGGGGAGACCCAGTACTTC. It specifies CASSQGETQYF. The rearrangement uses TRBV18 and TRBJ2-5; possible D gene TRBD1, 5 bases. The CDR3 consists of 11 residues. V was pared by 4 bases and J by 5 bases, with 5 bases between. CDR1 is KGHSH, CDR2 LQKENI, per germline.